The rows below give T cell receptor beta chains drawn from one sample of a study of OX40 agonist ivuxolimab in advanced cancers. The data were produced by immunoSEQ multiplex PCR, yet TCRdb's version contains in-frame clones alone and is incomplete. The table lists around 80,000 clones, around 85% of them singletons, with about 7% in the top ten. The input for sequencing was CD4+ or CD8+ T cells sorted from blood, taken in a trial of the OX40 agonist ivuxolimab. The receptor source for this set is an adult with an advanced solid tumor such as melanoma, head and neck, liver or kidney cancer. CDR3s include the opening cysteine and the closing phenylalanine or tryptophan. The D gene is left open where the match is weak. Some rows mark clone size as missing; the rest say once, few, many or name a class of expanded clone.

clone size,J gene,D gene,V gene,CDR3 DNA,CDR3 protein
.,TRBJ1-3,.,TRBV7-2,TGTGCCAGCAGCCCACAGGGAGCCTTCTCTGGAAACACCATATATTTT,CASSPQGAFSGNTIYF
.,TRBJ1-2,TRBD1,TRBV6-1,TGTGCCAGCAGTGAATATTCCGGGACAGTTAACTATGGCTACACCTTC,CASSEYSGTVNYGYTF
.,TRBJ1-3,.,TRBV12-1,TGTGCCAGCAGCCCGTGCGGGGGGCTGAGAAACACCATATATTTT,CASSPCGGLRNTIYF
.,TRBJ1-5,TRBD1,TRBV19,TGTGCCAGTAGTATGAGGACAGGCCCAAGCAATCAGCCCCAGCATTTT,CASSMRTGPSNQPQHF
few,TRBJ1-6,.,TRBV11-2,TGTGCCAGCAGCTTAGATTGGGGTTCACCCCTCCACTTT,CASSLDWGSPLHF
.,TRBJ1-1,.,TRBV5-6,TGTGCCAGCAGCTTGTCGGTAGGATCGGGCACTGAAGCTTTCTTT,CASSLSVGSGTEAFF
.,TRBJ2-3,.,TRBV5-1,TGCGCCAGCAGTGGACAGTTCACAGATACGCAGTATTTT,CASSGQFTDTQYF
once,TRBJ1-2,TRBD1,TRBV6-1,TGTGCCAGCAGTGCGAGGACAGGGGGGGACTATGGCTACACCTTC,CASSARTGGDYGYTF
.,TRBJ2-7,.,TRBV6-5,TGTGCCGCCCGGGACCGAATCTACGAGCAGTACTTC,CAARDRIYEQYF
.,TRBJ1-1,TRBD1,TRBV7-8,TGTGCCAGCAGCTTAGGACAGGGCTTGAACACTGAAGCTTTCTTT,CASSLGQGLNTEAFF